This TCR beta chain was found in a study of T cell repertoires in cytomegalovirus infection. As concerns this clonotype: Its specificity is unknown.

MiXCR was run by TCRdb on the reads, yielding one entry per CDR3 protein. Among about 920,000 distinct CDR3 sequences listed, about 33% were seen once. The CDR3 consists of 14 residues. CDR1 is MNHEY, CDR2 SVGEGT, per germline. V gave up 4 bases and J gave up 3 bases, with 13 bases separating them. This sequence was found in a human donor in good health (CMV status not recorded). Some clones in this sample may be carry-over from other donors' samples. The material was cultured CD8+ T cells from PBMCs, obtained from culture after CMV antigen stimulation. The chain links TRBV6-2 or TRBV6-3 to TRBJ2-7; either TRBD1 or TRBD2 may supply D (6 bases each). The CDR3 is CASSSRGPVYEQYV. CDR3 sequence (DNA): TGTGCCAGCAGTTCCCGGGGGCCCGTCTACGAGCAGTACGTC.